This record covers a single T cell receptor beta chain. Its antigen is undetermined. The PCR was carried out with 60 Vbeta primers and 13 Jbeta primers. TCRdb's table, derived via immunoSEQ multiplex PCR, lists solely in-frame clones and lacks some. The table shows 91,000 or so clones, with roughly 72% occurring only once. These data come from a study of cytomegalovirus exposure and HLA in healthy donors. Study-level findings and limits: For cytomegalovirus status, the classifier reportedly gave diagnoses with high specificity and sensitivity.

The sequenced material came from PBMCs. The sequence was collected from a man aged 25-45 years in good health and CMV-seropositive.

The CDR3 loop is CASSLGVSGTTDTQYF. The CDR3 DNA is TGTGCCAGCAGCTTAGGCGTTAGCGGGACCACAGATACGCAGTATTTT. The chain couples TRBV7-6 to TRBJ2-3, with TRBD2 identical over 8 bases. CDR3 length equals 16 residues. V was clipped by 1 base and J by 2 bases; unmatched bases: 5. From germline, CDR1 is SGHVS and CDR2 FNYEAQ. Filled out from reference TRBV7-6 and TRBJ2-3, the complete variable domain reads GAGVSQSPRYKVTKRGQDVALRCDPISGHVSLYWYRQALGQGPEFLTYFNYEAQQDKSGLPNDRFSAERPEGSISTLTIQRTEQRDSAMYRCASSLGVSGTTDTQYFGPGTRLTVL.